A single sample is the source of the 26 T cell receptor beta chains below, sequenced in a study of blood T cell repertoires in COVID-19. Sequencing used immunoSEQ multiplex PCR; TCRdb keeps in-frame clones, though not all of them. The sample has around 200,000 clones, approximately 86% seen once; the top ten hold about 6.5%. Input material: peripheral blood. The receptor source for this set is an elderly woman in a cohort sampled during active or convalescent COVID-19.

The chain employs TRBV7-2 and TRBJ2-1, with 7 bases aligning to TRBD2. Germline V gene sequence: CDR1 SGHTA, CDR2 FQGNSA. The CDR3 runs to 15 residues. After removal of 1 base from V and 3 bases from J, the junction contained 3 bases not matched to a gene. The CDR3 reads CASSLGERGYNEQFF. In nucleotides, the CDR3 is TGTGCCAGCAGCTTAGGAGAGCGGGGCTACAATGAGCAGTTCTTC. The variable domain in full, completed from reference TRBV7-2 and TRBJ2-1, reads GAGVSQSPSNKVTEKGKDVELRCDPISGHTALYWYRQSLGQGLEFLIYFQGNSAPDKSGLPSDRFSAERTGGSVSTLTIQRTQQEDSAVYLCASSLGERGYNEQFFGPGTRLTVL.

V and J are TRBV9 and TRBJ2-6; D is unresolved. Germline CDR1 is SGDLS and CDR2 is YYNGEE. Trimming cost V 4 bases and J 0 bases, with 5 bases left between them. The CDR3 consists of 14 residues. Here the CDR3 reads CASSSGSGANVLTF. In DNA, the CDR3 is TGTGCCAGCAGCTCAGGCTCTGGGGCCAACGTCCTGACTTTC.

The chain recombines TRBV18 with TRBJ2-3, with 10 bases identical to TRBD1. CDR3 size: 16 residues. Germline-derived CDR1 and CDR2 are KGHSH and LQKENI. V shed 0 bases and J 2 bases; nucleotides not matched to a gene: 2. The CDR3, as DNA: TGTGCCAGCTCACCACCGGGACAGGGGATCACAGATACGCAGTATTTT. It encodes CASSPPGQGITDTQYF. Looking up the rest from reference TRBV18 and TRBJ2-3 gives the full variable domain: NAGVMQNPRHLVRRRGQEARLRCSPMKGHSHVYWYRQLPEEGLKFMVYLQKENIIDESGMPKERFSAEFPKEGPSILRIQQVVRGDSAAYFCASSPPGQGITDTQYFGPGTRLTVL.

The chain combines TRBV7-6 with TRBJ2-3; TRBD2 matches at 9 bases. This CDR3 comprises 19 residues. Germline-derived CDR1 and CDR2 are SGHVS and FNYEAQ. V lost 0 bases and J lost 2; bases outside the gene matches: 12. CDR3 nucleotide sequence: TGTGCCAGCAGCTTAGCGCTTGTTCTAGCGGGATTCAACACAGATACGCAGTATTTT. Its protein is CASSLALVLAGFNTDTQYF.

The chain employs TRBV6-5 and TRBJ2-7, with a weak D call TRBD1 (5 bases). Trimming took off 2 bases at V and 7 bases at J, with 6 bases between the two ends. Per germline, CDR1 MNHEY and CDR2 SVGAGI. There are 11 residues in the CDR3. The CDR3 reads CASSYQGEQYF. The CDR3 DNA follows: TGTGCCAGCAGTTACCAGGGAGAGCAGTACTTC.

This chain links TRBV5-1 with TRBJ1-3; TRBD1 agrees at 8 bases. CDR3 size: 15 residues. V shed 5 bases, J shed 0 bases, and the junction held 4 bases outside the gene matches. Germline V gene lookup returns CDR1 SGHRS and CDR2 YFSETQ. The CDR3 reads CASSWDRYSGNTIYF. CDR3 in DNA: TGCGCCAGCAGTTGGGACAGGTACTCTGGAAACACCATATATTTT.

V gene TRBV20-1 combines with J gene TRBJ1-1; D not certain. Germline V gives CDR1 DFQATT, CDR2 SNEGSKA (reference sequence). The CDR3 has 11 residues. Deletions cut 0 bases from V and 6 bases from J, with 5 bases between. CDR3 region: CSAREGAEAFF. In nucleotides, the CDR3 is TGCAGTGCTAGAGAGGGAGCTGAAGCTTTCTTT.

The genes are TRBV5-1 and TRBJ2-1; D is undetermined. The CDR3 length is 13 residues. Germline V gene data show CDR1 as SGHRS and CDR2 as YFSETQ. The V end lost 3 bases, the J end lost 5 bases, and 9 bases lay between the germline ends. The CDR3 nucleotides read TGCGCCAGCAGCTGGCAGGTGAACAATGAGCAGTTCTTC. Protein product: CASSWQVNNEQFF.

The chain uses TRBV7-9 and TRBJ2-2; 7 bases are a match to TRBD1. The J segment lost 1 base and the V segment lost 5 bases, leaving 4 bases of the junction unmatched. This CDR3 region has 15 residues. Germline CDR1 is SEHNR and CDR2 is FQNEAQ (reference sequence). Written as DNA, the CDR3 is TGTGCCAGCAGCGGTGACAGGGTGAACACCGGGGAGCTGTTTTTT. Encoded protein: CASSGDRVNTGELFF. The full variable domain, in which reference TRBV7-9 and TRBJ2-2 provide the parts outside the CDR3, is DTGVSQNPRHKITKRGQNVTFRCDPISEHNRLYWYRQTLGQGPEFLTYFQNEAQLEKSRLLSDRFSAERPKGSFSTLEIQRTEQGDSAMYLCASSGDRVNTGELFFGEGSRLTVL.

The chain has TRBV5-1 and TRBJ2-1; 9 bases fit TRBD2. CDR1 SGHRS and CDR2 YFSETQ come from the germline V gene. Losses at the gene ends were 4 bases for V and 5 bases for J; bases not matched to a gene: 7. The CDR3 has 15 amino acids. Written as DNA, the CDR3 is TGCGCCAGCAGCCCACTAGCGGGTTTCAACAATGAGCAGTTCTTC. The encoded protein is CASSPLAGFNNEQFF.

The CDR3 loop is CASRHRETEAFF. CDR3 nucleotide sequence: TGTGCCAGCAGACACAGGGAGACTGAAGCTTTCTTT. V and J are TRBV6-5 and TRBJ1-1; possibly TRBD1 for D (6 bases). This CDR3 has 12 amino acids. Trimming removed 6 bases at V and 5 bases at J, with 10 bases between. Germline V gene lookup returns CDR1 MNHEY and CDR2 SVGAGI.

The gene calls are TRBV11-3 and TRBJ2-2; the D gene is possibly TRBD1 (6 bases). CDR1 is SGHNT, CDR2 YENEEA, per germline. There are 16 residues in the CDR3. The V end lost 4 bases, the J end lost 0 bases, and 12 bases lay between the germline ends. The CDR3: CASSYRDTANTGELFF. The CDR3 coding sequence is TGTGCCAGCAGCTATCGGGACACAGCGAACACCGGGGAGCTGTTTTTT.

J is TRBJ2-3 and V is TRBV9, with TRBD2 matching 8 bases. The germline CDR1 and CDR2 sequences are SGDLS and YYNGEE. CDR3 length equals 18 residues. After removal of 0 bases from V and 0 bases from J, the junction contained 9 bases not matched to a gene. In DNA, the CDR3 is TGTGCCAGCAGCGTAGTTGCGGGGGGACTTTCTAGCACAGATACGCAGTATTTT. Translating it yields CASSVVAGGLSSTDTQYF.

The chain uses TRBV6-5 and TRBJ2-1; TRBD2 aligns across 7 bases. J lost 3 bases, V lost 3 bases, and 5 bases had no gene match. CDR1 is MNHEY and CDR2 is SVGAGI in the germline V gene. There are 15 residues in the CDR3. The CDR3 sequence is CASSYGGGNYNEQFF. The CDR3 coding sequence is TGTGCCAGCAGTTATGGGGGGGGTAACTACAATGAGCAGTTCTTC.

The chain uses TRBV7-9 and TRBJ1-1; D is uncertain. The germline V and J ends were trimmed by 6 bases and 4 bases, with 21 bases remaining between them. The CDR3 has 16 residues. Germline CDR1 and CDR2: SEHNR and FQNEAQ (reference sequence). The CDR3 here is CASRFPPRRLATEAFF. CDR3 DNA sequence: TGTGCCAGCAGGTTCCCCCCTCGCCGGTTAGCCACTGAAGCTTTCTTT. Looking up the rest from reference TRBV7-9 and TRBJ1-1 gives the full variable domain: DTGVSQNPRHKITKRGQNVTFRCDPISEHNRLYWYRQTLGQGPEFLTYFQNEAQLEKSRLLSDRFSAERPKGSFSTLEIQRTEQGDSAMYLCASRFPPRRLATEAFFGQGTRLTVV.

This clone was counted only a few times. The V gene is TRBV24-1, the J gene TRBJ2-2; TRBD1 matches at 11 bases. The CDR3 totals 17 residues. The germline gives CDR1 KGHDR, CDR2 SFDVKD. Unmatched junction bases numbered 4, after V lost 2 bases and J lost 3 bases. CDR3 sequence: CATSDSSGQGDTGELFF. CDR3 bases: TGTGCCACCAGTGATTCTTCGGGACAGGGGGACACCGGGGAGCTGTTTTTT.

The V gene is TRBV10-3, the J gene TRBJ2-3; TRBD2 matches at 9 bases. This CDR3 has 14 amino acids. CDR1 ENHRY and CDR2 SYGVKD come from the germline V gene. With V trimmed by 8 bases and J by 4 bases, 7 bases remained unmatched. The CDR3 coding sequence is TGTGCCATCTGTGGCGGGGGGGCAGCAGATACGCAGTATTTT. Translated, it gives CAICGGGAADTQYF.

The chain combines TRBV5-5 with TRBJ2-2, with 10 bases that match TRBD2. The CDR3 is 17 amino acids. Losses at the gene ends were 4 bases for V and 1 base for J; bases not matched to a gene: 7. Germline loops: CDR1 SGHKS, CDR2 YYEKEE (reference sequence). Here the CDR3 reads CASSRLSSGGNTGELFF. CDR3 nucleotides: TGTGCCAGCAGCCGCTTATCTAGCGGGGGGAACACCGGGGAGCTGTTTTTT.

The rearrangement links TRBV3-1 (or the pseudogene TRBV3-2) to TRBJ2-1; 9 bases fit TRBD2. After removal of 3 bases from V and 1 base from J, the junction contained 10 bases not matched to a gene. The CDR3 has 18 residues. The germline V gene has CDR1 LGHDT and CDR2 YNNKEL (reference sequence). The CDR3 DNA is TGTGCCAGCAGCCACGGGTGGGTAGCGGGAGAGTCCTACAATGAGCAGTTCTTC. Protein product: CASSHGWVAGESYNEQFF.

V gene TRBV5-6 combines with J gene TRBJ2-1; TRBD2 might be the D (6 bases). CDR3 size: 17 residues. Germline assignment: CDR1 SGHDT and CDR2 YYEEEE. Trimming took off 6 bases at V and 9 bases at J, with 28 bases between the two ends. CDR3 amino acids: CASNSGRRASELAEQFF. The CDR3 coding sequence is TGTGCCAGCAACTCTGGGCGGAGGGCGTCCGAACTAGCTGAGCAGTTCTTC.

The V gene is TRBV5-6, the J gene TRBJ2-3; D possibly corresponds to TRBD1 (6 bases). Trimming stripped 0 bases from V and 2 bases from J, with 10 bases between. The CDR3 is made up of 15 amino acids. Germline-derived CDR1 and CDR2 are SGHDT and YYEEEE. The CDR3 DNA sequence: TGTGCCAGCAGCTTGGGGGGGCTCTCCACAGATACGCAGTATTTT. It encodes CASSLGGLSTDTQYF.

This clone appeared a single time. This chain links TRBV21-1 with TRBJ2-7; the D call in the table, TRBD2, was not verified against the DNA. TRBV21-1 is reported as a pseudogene. CDR3 length: 14 amino acids. The CDR3 DNA is TGTGCCAGCCCGTCCTACTCTACCTCCTACGAGCAGTACTTC. This codes for CASPSYSTSYEQYF.

This chain links TRBV2 with TRBJ2-1, with 7 bases matching TRBD1. The J segment lost 2 bases and the V segment lost 6 bases, leaving 1 base of the junction unmatched. The germline CDR1 and CDR2 sequences are SNHLY and FYNNEI. CDR3 size: 13 residues. CDR3 sequence: CASRQGAYNEQFF. CDR3 sequence (DNA): TGTGCCAGCAGGCAGGGGGCCTACAATGAGCAGTTCTTC.

The CDR3 DNA is TGTGCCAGCAGCTTAGTACTGGGGGCTACTTATCAGCCCCAGCATTTT. As protein: CASSLVLGATYQPQHF. The chain recombines TRBV7-8 with TRBJ1-5, with a weak D call TRBD1 (6 bases). CDR1 is SGHVS, CDR2 FQNEAQ, per germline. V lost 1 base and J 5 bases, leaving 15 bases between the germline ends. The CDR3 is 16 amino acids.

This clone has a single count. The V and J genes are TRBV2 and TRBJ1-1; unclear D gene. This CDR3 has 13 residues. Trimming removed 1 base at V and 3 bases at J, with 6 bases between. Germline assignment: CDR1 SNHLY and CDR2 FYNNEI. Written as DNA, the CDR3 is TGTGCCAGCAGTGAAGGAGAGTACACTGAAGCTTTCTTT. Its translation is CASSEGEYTEAFF.

This chain joins TRBV27 and TRBJ2-5; D is perhaps TRBD2 (6 bases). This CDR3 comprises 14 residues. From germline, CDR1 is MNHEY and CDR2 SMNVEV (reference sequence). The V end lost 3 bases, the J end lost 5 bases, and 13 bases lay between the germline ends. The CDR3 nucleotides are TGTGCCAGCAGTTTTGGAGGGCTAGCGGAGACCCAGTACTTC. Translating it yields CASSFGGLAETQYF.